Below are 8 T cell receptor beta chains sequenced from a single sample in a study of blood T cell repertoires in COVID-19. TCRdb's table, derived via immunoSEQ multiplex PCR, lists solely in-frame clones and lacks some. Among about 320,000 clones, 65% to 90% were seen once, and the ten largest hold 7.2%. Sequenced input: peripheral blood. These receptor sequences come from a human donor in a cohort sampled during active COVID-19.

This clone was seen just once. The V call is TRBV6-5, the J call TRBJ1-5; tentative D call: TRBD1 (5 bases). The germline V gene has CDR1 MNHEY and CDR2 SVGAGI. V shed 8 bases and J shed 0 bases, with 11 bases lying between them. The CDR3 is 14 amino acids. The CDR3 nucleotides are TGTGCCAGCGGCGGGGCCCTTAGCAATCAGCCCCAGCATTTT. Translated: CASGGALSNQPQHF.

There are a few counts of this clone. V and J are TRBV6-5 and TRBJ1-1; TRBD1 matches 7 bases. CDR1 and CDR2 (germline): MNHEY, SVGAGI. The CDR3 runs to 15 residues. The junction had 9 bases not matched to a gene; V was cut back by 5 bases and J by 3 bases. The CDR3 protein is CASSPAPTGYTEAFF. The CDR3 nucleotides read TGTGCCAGCAGTCCAGCGCCGACAGGGTACACTGAAGCTTTCTTT.

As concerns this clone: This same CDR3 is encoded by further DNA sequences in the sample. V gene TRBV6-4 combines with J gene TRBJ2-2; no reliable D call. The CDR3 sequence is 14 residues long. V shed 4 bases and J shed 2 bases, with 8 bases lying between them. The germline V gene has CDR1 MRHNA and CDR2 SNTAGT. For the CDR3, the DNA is TGTGCCAGCAGTGCCACTACCAACACCGGGGAGCTGTTTTTT. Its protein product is CASSATTNTGELFF.

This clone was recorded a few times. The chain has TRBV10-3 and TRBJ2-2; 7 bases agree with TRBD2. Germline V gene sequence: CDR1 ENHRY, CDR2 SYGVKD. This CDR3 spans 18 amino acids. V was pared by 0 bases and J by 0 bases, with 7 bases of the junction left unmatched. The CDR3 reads CAISESLVGTTNTGELFF. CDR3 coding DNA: TGTGCCATCAGTGAGTCGCTTGTGGGGACTACGAACACCGGGGAGCTGTTTTTT.

The DNA of the CDR3 is TGTGCCAGTAGTCTTGCCTGGGGGGTGAACACTGAAGCTTTCTTT. Translated: CASSLAWGVNTEAFF. V gene TRBV19 combines with J gene TRBJ1-1, with D tentatively TRBD1 (5 bases). Trimming pared 5 bases from V and 0 bases from J, leaving 13 bases between. This CDR3 is built from 15 residues. CDR1 is LNHDA and CDR2 is SQIVND in the germline V gene (reference sequence).

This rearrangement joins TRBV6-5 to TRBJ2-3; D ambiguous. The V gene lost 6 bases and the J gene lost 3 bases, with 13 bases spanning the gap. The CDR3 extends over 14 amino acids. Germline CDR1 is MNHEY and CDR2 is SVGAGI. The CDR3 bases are TGTGCCAGCAGCGGTGTGCCCTTAACAGATACGCAGTATTTT. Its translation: CASSGVPLTDTQYF.

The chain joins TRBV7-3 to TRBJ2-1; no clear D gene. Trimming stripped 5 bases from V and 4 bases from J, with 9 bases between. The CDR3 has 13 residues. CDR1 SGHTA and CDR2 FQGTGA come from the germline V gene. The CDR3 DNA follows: TGTGCCAGCAGCACGAGCCATTACAATGAGCAGTTCTTC. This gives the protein CASSTSHYNEQFF.

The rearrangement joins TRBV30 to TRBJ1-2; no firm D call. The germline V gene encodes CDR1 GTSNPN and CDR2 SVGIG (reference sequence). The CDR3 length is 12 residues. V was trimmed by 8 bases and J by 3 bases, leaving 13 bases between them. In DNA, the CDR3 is TGTGCCAGAGACATCGGTGACTATGGCTACACCTTC. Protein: CARDIGDYGYTF.